This T cell receptor beta chain is from a study of blood T cells in healthy people across ages. Across the whole study: Using template switching, researchers captured about one barcoded beta molecule for each two T cells.

Findings of the study overall: Among long-lived donors, naive CD4+ cells were more numerous and diversity higher than in aged donors. A strong correlation was found between TCR beta diversity and the percentage of naive T cells.

With respect to this clonotype: The target antigen is unknown.

Looked up from germline, CDR1 is SGHRS and CDR2 is YFSETQ. V lost 4 bases, J lost 0 bases, and 31 bases lay in between. The CDR3 runs 21 residues. The second PCR ran roughly 7 to 11 cycles with a sample-barcoded 5' primer and J-beta primers. TCRdb itself ran the 5' RACE reads through MiXCR, one entry per CDR3 protein. The sample shows hundreds of thousands of distinct CDR3 sequences, roughly half of them seen only once. The clonotype comes from a woman of 80 years or more in good health. Sequencing used blood. The J gene is TRBJ1-1, the V gene TRBV5-1; D unclear. The CDR3 here is CASSPRGRQVWKPEVNTEAFF. As DNA, the CDR3 is TGCGCCAGCAGCCCCAGAGGTAGGCAGGTATGGAAGCCCGAGGTGAACACTGAAGCTTTCTTT. The complete variable domain, with remaining parts taken from reference TRBV5-1 and TRBJ1-1, reads KAGVTQTPRYLIKTRGQQVTLSCSPISGHRSVSWYQQTPGQGLQFLFEYFSETQRNKGNFPGRFSGRQFSNSRSEMNVSTLELGDSALYLCASSPRGRQVWKPEVNTEAFFGQGTRLTVV.